The present entry profiles one TCR beta chain with its context. No cognate antigen has been identified for it. No base-level quality is on record; no much larger clone is a single base apart. The CDR3, from cysteine to phenylalanine, totals 14 residues. Here the CDR3 DNA is all that survives: 42 bases in frame from base 1. V is trimmed back by 2 bases and J by 3 bases, and the junction contains 1 base that no gene match accounts for. The germline V gene specifies SGHRS as CDR1 and YFSETQ as CDR2. The sample originates from a study of T cell responses to AZD1222 COVID-19 vaccine (TCRdb year 2021). For the wider study: Because spike-specific TCR depth and breadth did not differ between the two schedules, AZD1222 recipients who got a second dose at roughly 4 weeks were pooled with those who got a second dose at roughly 12 weeks. TCR sequencing covered 233 trial participants: about 210 given two doses of AZD1222 and around 26 given two doses of MenACWY control vaccine. Trial participants were enrolled by age into 18-55, 56-69 and 70-plus year subgroups, with approximately 160, 26 and 62 TCR-sequenced participants respectively.

On the study overall, not on this receptor specifically: After two AZD1222 doses, both the breadth and the depth of spike-specific TCRs were significantly higher than at day 0 and than in MenACWY recipients. Participants were mostly white British and included more females than males, and it was suggested by the authors that clonal diversity may have been underestimated. Nearly half of unique spike-specific TCRs reportedly recognized epitopes outside regions mutated in the B.1.351 and B.1.1.7 variants. Vaccine-associated CD4 TCRs spanned the whole spike protein, with dominant responses in regions 160-218 and 743-854. Because no day 14 peak-response samples were available, the repertoires could be characterized only after the peak T cell response. Conclusions about previously exposed vaccinees are limited because only a handful of AZD1222 recipients were SARS-CoV-2 seropositive at baseline. The 56-69-year group was small, and its depth increase did not reach significance, likely because of low power.

The time point label here, explained by the study, means: baseline before first vaccination. Vaccinee samples came from UK trials COV001 and COV002, including a single-blind randomized controlled phase 2/3 trial of AZD1222 (ChAdOx1 nCoV-19) in healthy adults. For TCRbeta chain sequencing, PBMC samples from trial participants were taken at day 0 and at day 28 after the second dose. The CDR3 regions of human TCRbeta chains were subjected to immunosequencing. Under the source paper's analysis protocol: TCRs in the repertoires were matched against a reference library of SARS-CoV-2-specific TCRs that had been generated with the MIRA antigen-specificity platform. Breadth was defined as the fraction of unique TCRs that were SARS-CoV-2-associated. Depth was defined as the fraction of total T cells that were SARS-CoV-2-associated. Using the MIRA data, each spike-specific TCR was mapped to the spike region that the TCR reacts to and placed in a CD4 or CD8 class. Log10-transformed breadth and depth values were compared by one-way ANOVA with Sidak's multiple comparisons tests. What TCRdb holds here is the immuneACCESS table cut down to in-frame rearrangements. Part of the clones is not present; checked against another copy, under half of the missing clones reflect an unresolved V gene, and the others are unexplained. That table gives V, J and clone size, and the DNA gave D and trimming. Here the sample has about 150,000 clones; approximately 88% occur a single time. Over 13% of the sample is held by the ten biggest clonotypes.

The source of this sequence is an adult in good health. This sample comprised peripheral blood, obtained on day 0 of AZD1222 vaccination. Recombination joined TRBV5-1 with TRBJ2-1; 8 middle bases align to TRBD2. The DNA sequence is as follows: TGCGCCAGCAGCTTAACTAGCGGCTACAATGAGCAGTTCTTC. Its protein is CASSLTSGYNEQFF.